This TCR beta chain was sequenced during a study of T cell repertoires in cytomegalovirus infection. Overall study: In the study, CMV epitopes included recently identified HLA-C-restricted and well-studied HLA-B-restricted ones. The public TCR beta signatures pointed to both CMV infection and matching HLA type.

The V and J ends lost 5 bases and 0 bases respectively, with 14 bases between them. This CDR3 comprises 16 residues. Per germline, CDR1 SGHTA and CDR2 FQGNSA. Using its own MiXCR run on the reads, TCRdb lists one record per CDR3 protein. The sample consists of about 310,000 distinct CDR3 sequences, roughly 25% of them appearing once. Study results and caveats: Across the ex vivo response, the dominant clonotypes were HLA-C-restricted CMV-specific TCR beta clonotypes.

This clonotype was picked up many times. Its antigen is not known. This specimen consisted of cultured PBMCs, obtained from culture after CMV antigen stimulation. This receptor was obtained from a human donor in good health (CMV status not recorded). Some clones in this sample may be carry-over from other donors' samples. The chain combines TRBV7-2 with TRBJ2-1; D perhaps matches TRBD2 (5 bases). The CDR3 here is CASSRRGESSYNEQFF. CDR3 bases: TGTGCCAGCAGCCGACGTGGGGAGAGCTCCTACAATGAGCAGTTCTTC.